This passage covers 10 T cell receptor beta chains from one sample sequenced in a study of T cell changes during pregnancy in multiple sclerosis. Libraries were prepared by immunoSEQ multiplex PCR; TCRdb keeps only in-frame clonotypes and omits some of them. The sample lists some 59,000 clones, about 88% seen once, with 2.5% to 3% in the top ten. The material sequenced was peripheral blood, taken in the first trimester of pregnancy. The receptors here all came from a female donor with multiple sclerosis, enrolled in a pregnancy study.

This chain connects TRBV11-2 to TRBJ2-5; a possible D gene is TRBD1 (6 bases). This CDR3 region has 13 residues. Deletions cut 3 bases from V and 5 bases from J, with 10 bases between. Per the germline V gene, CDR1 is SGHAT and CDR2 is FQNNGV. The CDR3 is CASSLDRWETQYF. The CDR3 DNA reads as TGTGCCAGCAGCTTGGACAGATGGGAGACCCAGTACTTC. Full variable domain (rest looked up from reference TRBV11-2 and TRBJ2-5): EAGVAQSPRYKIIEKRQSVAFWCNPISGHATLYWYQQILGQGPKLLIQFQNNGVVDDSQLPKDRFSAERLKGVDSTLKIQPAKLEDSAVYLCASSLDRWETQYFGPGTRLLVL.

V gene TRBV19 combines with J gene TRBJ1-1; 9 positions match TRBD1. The CDR3 is made up of 12 amino acids. V trimming: 3 bases; J trimming: 10 bases; junction bases outside the gene matches: 3. In germline, CDR1 is LNHDA, CDR2 SQIVND (reference sequence). For the CDR3, the DNA is TGTGCCAGTAGTATCCACAGGGGGCTAGCTTTCTTT. Amino acids: CASSIHRGLAFF. The variable domain in full, completed from reference TRBV19 and TRBJ1-1, reads DGGITQSPKYLFRKEGQNVTLSCEQNLNHDAMYWYRQDPGQGLRLIYYSQIVNDFQKGDIAEGYSVSREKKESFPLTVTSAQKNPTAFYLCASSIHRGLAFFGQGTRLTVV.

The chain combines TRBV15 with TRBJ2-1, with D possibly matching TRBD1 (6 bases). Per the germline V gene, CDR1 is LNHNV and CDR2 is YYDKDF (reference sequence). Trimming shortened V by 7 bases and J by 0 bases, and 13 bases separated the two germline ends. This CDR3 is built from 15 residues. CDR3 loop: CATKPGASSYNEQFF. CDR3 DNA sequence: TGTGCCACCAAACCAGGGGCGAGCTCCTACAATGAGCAGTTCTTC.

The chain carries TRBV5-1 and TRBJ2-5, with D unclear. The V gene's germline CDR1 is SGHRS and CDR2 YFSETQ. V lost 0 bases and J 5 bases, leaving 5 bases between the germline ends. The CDR3 contains 12 residues. The CDR3, as DNA: TGCGCCAGCAGCTTGGCCGGGGAGACCCAGTACTTC. This translates into CASSLAGETQYF.

This clone appeared a single time. The CDR3 sequence: CASSLWDRQQFQETQYF. The CDR3 nucleotides are TGTGCCAGCTCACTTTGGGACAGACAACAATTTCAAGAGACCCAGTACTTC. The chain employs TRBV18 and TRBJ2-5, with 7 positions matching TRBD1. The germline V gene encodes CDR1 KGHSH and CDR2 LQKENI. This CDR3 comprises 17 residues. With 4 bases clipped from V and 2 bases from J, the junction kept 13 bases outside the gene matches. Supplemented by reference TRBV18 and TRBJ2-5, the full variable domain reads NAGVMQNPRHLVRRRGQEARLRCSPMKGHSHVYWYRQLPEEGLKFMVYLQKENIIDESGMPKERFSAEFPKEGPSILRIQQVVRGDSAAYFCASSLWDRQQFQETQYFGPGTRLLVL.

The chain joins TRBV5-4 to TRBJ1-4, with 7 bases that match TRBD1. The CDR3 contains 15 residues. Germline V CDR1 and CDR2: SGHNT, YYREEE (reference sequence). The V gene end was trimmed by 4 bases and the J gene end by 5 bases; junction bases not matched to a gene: 8. CDR3 amino acids: CASSPGGRGNEKLFF. As DNA, the CDR3 is TGTGCCAGCAGCCCCGGGGGCAGGGGGAATGAAAAACTGTTTTTT. The full variable domain, in which reference TRBV5-4 and TRBJ1-4 provide the parts outside the CDR3, is ETGVTQSPTHLIKTRGQQVTLRCSSQSGHNTVSWYQQALGQGPQFIFQYYREEENGRGNFPPRFSGLQFPNYSSELNVNALELDDSALYLCASSPGGRGNEKLFFGSGTQLSVL.

The chain is built from TRBV5-4 and TRBJ1-3, with D tentatively TRBD1 (6 bases). This CDR3 spans 14 amino acids. CDR1 is SGHNT, CDR2 YYREEE, per germline (reference sequence). V lost 7 bases and J lost 0, with 11 bases in between. CDR3 sequence (DNA): TGTGCCAGCTTGGACAGCCGCTCTGGAAACACCATATATTTT. This encodes CASLDSRSGNTIYF.

This chain joins TRBV5-4 and TRBJ2-7, with D unresolved. Germline V CDR1 and CDR2: SGHNT, YYREEE (reference sequence). This CDR3 region has 11 residues. V was clipped by 9 bases and J by 4 bases, with 11 bases between them. The CDR3 sequence: CATLMVYEQYF. The CDR3 DNA reads as TGTGCCACCCTAATGGTGTACGAGCAGTACTTC. Full variable domain (rest looked up from reference TRBV5-4 and TRBJ2-7): ETGVTQSPTHLIKTRGQQVTLRCSSQSGHNTVSWYQQALGQGPQFIFQYYREEENGRGNFPPRFSGLQFPNYSSELNVNALELDDSALYLCATLMVYEQYFGPGTRLTVT.

The gene calls are TRBV11-2 and TRBJ1-6; D is perhaps TRBD1 (5 bases). Germline CDR1 and CDR2: SGHAT and FQNNGV. V was shortened by 1 base and J by 7 bases, with 11 bases between the two germline ends. This CDR3 is built from 15 residues. In nucleotides, the CDR3 is TGTGCCAGCAGCTTAGCCTTTCGACAGAATTCACCCCTCCACTTT. Translating gives CASSLAFRQNSPLHF.

The chain couples TRBV29-1 to TRBJ2-1; D may be TRBD1 (5 bases). The CDR3 is 12 amino acids. Trimming stripped 7 bases from V and 9 bases from J, with 16 bases between. Germline V gene lookup returns CDR1 SQVTM and CDR2 ANQGSEA. The CDR3 sequence is CSGAGRAGEQFF. The CDR3 nucleotides are TGCAGCGGCGCCGGCAGGGCTGGTGAGCAGTTCTTC.